This T cell receptor beta chain was sequenced for a study of cytomegalovirus exposure and HLA in healthy donors. General study findings and limits: Most TCR sequences were uncommon, yet certain public TCRs appeared in many donors. Reports indicate that TCR beta sequences accurately predicted the HLA-A and HLA-B alleles of most subjects. Later analysis found that TCR beta chains associated with HLA were more clonally expanded than other, equally common chains.

Comment on this clone: Its antigen remains unidentified.

Primers included in the PCR were 60 Vbeta and 13 Jbeta primers. Assay used: immunoSEQ multiplex PCR; TCRdb lists only in-frame clones, some missing. Among 150,000 to 200,000 clones listed, 12% were seen once. The CDR3 has 14 amino acids. CDR1 and CDR2 (germline): LNHNV, YYDKDF (reference sequence). V was clipped by 1 base and J by 6 bases; unmatched bases: 2. The rearrangement uses TRBV15 and TRBJ2-3, with 9 bases fitting TRBD2. This receptor was identified in a man aged 45 to 65 in good health and CMV-seropositive. The sample taken for sequencing was PBMCs. In DNA, the CDR3 is TGTGCCACCAGCAGAGCAAGCGGGGGGGATACGCAGTATTTT. Residues: CATSRASGGDTQYF.